Below, 19 T cell receptor beta chains from the same sample are listed, as sequenced in a study of human T cells and chemical hapten exposure. Each CDR3 protein is one row after TCRdb ran MiXCR on the RACE reads. The sample records about 69,000 distinct CDR3 sequences, about 31% being singletons. The time point was: patch test 1, 2 weeks after DPC sensitization. Treatment indicated: therapeutic diphenylcyclopropenone sensitization with weekly scalp DPC. This material consisted of whole blood, taken in connection with sensitization to the hapten diphenylcyclopropenone (DPC). Every receptor here comes from a man aged 35-49 years with alopecia areata. Some clones in this sample may be carry-over from other donors' samples.

The V and J genes are TRBV6-2 or TRBV6-3 and TRBJ1-2; 10 bases are a match to TRBD1. Germline lookup yields CDR1 MNHEY and CDR2 SVGEGT. The CDR3 has 16 amino acids. The V gene end was trimmed by 2 bases and the J gene end by 8 bases; junction bases not matched to a gene: 11. Here the CDR3 reads CASSYGGTGVSEGYTF. In DNA form, the CDR3 reads TGTGCCAGCAGTTACGGCGGGACAGGGGTTTCAGAAGGCTACACCTTC.

The chain uses TRBV2 and TRBJ2-7, with 8 positions matching TRBD2. From germline, CDR1 is SNHLY and CDR2 FYNNEI. Trimming took 11 bases from V and 0 from J; bases not matched to a gene: 3. The CDR3 has 12 amino acids. The CDR3 region is CAGGRSSYEQYF. The CDR3 DNA sequence: TGTGCCGGCGGGAGGAGCTCCTACGAGCAGTACTTC.

A few counts support this clonotype. J is TRBJ1-5 and V is TRBV20-1; D may be TRBD1 (5 bases). Per the germline V gene, CDR1 is DFQATT and CDR2 is SNEGSKA (reference sequence). Trimming stripped 3 bases from V and 0 bases from J, with 12 bases between. This CDR3 has 15 residues. The CDR3 region is CSARGTDHSNQPQHF. The CDR3 nucleotides read TGCAGTGCTAGGGGGACCGACCATAGCAATCAGCCCCAGCATTTT.

This clonotype has more than one count but fewer than ten. V is TRBV28 and J is TRBJ1-6; no clear D gene. CDR1 and CDR2 from the germline V gene are MDHEN and SYDVKM. The length of the CDR3 is 12 residues. V shed 8 bases and J shed 17 bases, with 19 bases lying between them. Written as DNA, the CDR3 is TGTGCCAGCTATCAGTCCGCAGGTATCATCCACTTT. Translated, it gives CASYQSAGIIHF.

J is TRBJ2-1 and V is TRBV7-8, with 9 bases identical to TRBD2. This CDR3 has 16 amino acids. The germline V gene has CDR1 SGHVS and CDR2 FQNEAQ. With V trimmed by 1 base and J by 5 bases, 6 bases remained unmatched. The CDR3 DNA reads as TGTGCCAGCAGCTTAGGTCTCCTAGCGGGAAACAATGAGCAGTTCTTC. As protein: CASSLGLLAGNNEQFF. The full variable domain, with the rest looked up from reference TRBV7-8 and TRBJ2-1, is GAGVSQSPRYKVAKRGQDVALRCDPISGHVSLFWYQQALGQGPEFLTYFQNEAQLDKSGLPSDRFFAERPEGSVSTLKIQRTQQEDSAVYLCASSLGLLAGNNEQFFGPGTRLTVL.

The genes are TRBV28 and TRBJ1-3, with D unclear. Germline V gene sequence: CDR1 MDHEN, CDR2 SYDVKM. The V and J ends lost 2 bases and 0 bases respectively, with 11 bases between them. CDR3 length: 16 residues. For the CDR3, the DNA is TGTGCCAGCAGTTTAATCGTGGGTATCTCTGGAAACACCATATATTTT. It codes for CASSLIVGISGNTIYF.

J is TRBJ1-3 and V is TRBV2; possible D gene TRBD1, 6 bases. The CDR3 totals 16 residues. Germline lookup yields CDR1 SNHLY and CDR2 FYNNEI. V lost 4 bases, J lost 0 bases, and 13 bases lay in between. The CDR3 coding sequence is TGTGCCAGCAGTGGGGGGCCGGAGAGCTCTGGAAACACCATATATTTT. Protein: CASSGGPESSGNTIYF. Drawing the rest from reference TRBV2 and TRBJ1-3, the complete variable domain is EPEVTQTPSHQVTQMGQEVILRCVPISNHLYFYWYRQILGQKVEFLVSFYNNEISEKSEIFDDQFSVERPDGSNFTLKIRSTKLEDSAMYFCASSGGPESSGNTIYFGEGSWLTVV.

At least ten counts were recorded for this clonotype. The CDR3 sequence is CSALTGTVRTEAFF. The CDR3 coding sequence is TGCAGTGCACTGACAGGGACGGTGAGAACTGAAGCTTTCTTT. The genes are TRBV20-1 and TRBJ1-1, with 7 bases aligning to TRBD1. The germline V gene has CDR1 DFQATT and CDR2 SNEGSKA (reference sequence). This CDR3 spans 14 amino acids. J was trimmed by 5 bases and V by 6 bases; bases with no gene match: 12.

For this clonotype: An end of the junction does not agree with germline; a read error may underlie this. The V gene is TRBV6-5, the J gene TRBJ1-1, with no clear D. From germline, CDR1 is MNHEY and CDR2 SVGAGI. The CDR3 is made up of 16 amino acids. The CDR3 loop reads CASRLGRTTVGTETFF. The CDR3 DNA reads as TGTGCCAGCAGACTCGGACGGACGACTGTGGGCACTGAAACTTTCTTT.

The rearrangement joins TRBV6-5 to TRBJ1-4, with unresolved D. Trimming cost V 4 bases and J 5 bases, with 14 bases left between them. This CDR3 region has 15 residues. Germline V gene sequence: CDR1 MNHEY, CDR2 SVGAGI. CDR3 coding DNA: TGTGCCAGCAGTTTCCTATCGACAAAAAATGAAAAACTGTTTTTT. Its protein is CASSFLSTKNEKLFF.

The chain couples TRBV25-1 to TRBJ2-1; the match to TRBD1 covers 11 bases. The CDR3 extends over 13 amino acids. CDR1 is MGHDK, CDR2 SYGVNS, per germline. V dropped 9 bases and J dropped 8; count of bases not matched to a gene: 6. The CDR3 DNA is TGTGCCAGACCGGGACAGGGGGTCGATGAGCAGTTCTTC. It encodes CARPGQGVDEQFF.

A few counts support this clonotype. The chain combines TRBV28 with TRBJ1-5; perhaps TRBD1 as D (6 bases). The germline CDR1 and CDR2 sequences are MDHEN and SYDVKM. CDR3 length equals 15 residues. V shed 6 bases and J shed 0 bases, with 12 bases lying between them. The CDR3 sequence is CASSRTDYSNQPQHF. CDR3 DNA: TGTGCCAGCAGCAGGACAGATTATAGCAATCAGCCCCAGCATTTT.

The V call is TRBV20-1, the J call TRBJ2-2; TRBD1 matches at 7 bases. Losses at the gene ends were 0 bases for V and 1 base for J; bases not matched to a gene: 14. Germline V gives CDR1 DFQATT, CDR2 SNEGSKA (reference sequence). This CDR3 is built from 19 residues. The CDR3 region is CSARELYGPGQLNTGELFF. The CDR3 nucleotides are TGCAGTGCTAGAGAGCTTTATGGACCGGGACAGCTGAACACCGGGGAGCTGTTTTTT.

The CDR3 loop is CASRGQPHEQYF. In nucleotides, the CDR3 is TGTGCCAGCAGGGGACAGCCCCACGAGCAGTACTTC. The chain couples TRBV28 to TRBJ2-7; 7 nucleotides line up with TRBD1. V lost 6 bases to trimming and J lost 5 bases; unmatched junction nucleotides: 4. Germline V lookup: CDR1 MDHEN, CDR2 SYDVKM. The CDR3 has 12 residues.

In its sample, this clonotype was seen a few times. The chain's CDR3 is CASSYHGTGGLSYTF. In DNA, the CDR3 is TGTGCCAGCAGTTACCACGGGACAGGTGGTTTAAGCTACACCTTC. This chain links TRBV6-6 with TRBJ1-2, with 8 bases identical to TRBD1. Trimming cost V 2 bases and J 9 bases; bases outside gene matches: 11. From germline, CDR1 is MNHNY and CDR2 SVGAGI (reference sequence). This CDR3 region has 15 residues.

This clonotype was recorded at least ten times. This chain links TRBV20-1 with TRBJ2-7; 14 nucleotides agree with TRBD2. The CDR3 spans 18 residues. The junction had 15 bases not matched to a gene; V was cut back by 5 bases and J by 3 bases. The germline V gene encodes CDR1 DFQATT and CDR2 SNEGSKA (reference sequence). CDR3 DNA: TGCAGTGCTGGAATCAAGGGACTAGCGGGAGTAGAGGGCTACGAGCAGTACTTC. Protein: CSAGIKGLAGVEGYEQYF.

V usage is TRBV6-4 and J usage is TRBJ2-3; D gene ambiguous. Trimming took 3 bases from V and 3 from J, leaving 10 bases between them. Germline V gene sequence: CDR1 MRHNA, CDR2 SNTAGT. The CDR3 consists of 14 residues. The CDR3 DNA sequence: TGTGCCAGCAGTGAAAGTATGGGGACAGATACGCAGTATTTT. Translation gives CASSESMGTDTQYF.

This clonotype was counted between two and nine times. J is TRBJ1-1 and V is TRBV5-1; TRBD1 aligns across 7 bases. Germline assignment: CDR1 SGHRS and CDR2 YFSETQ. CDR3 size: 16 residues. J gave up 0 bases and V 3 bases, and 8 bases lay outside the gene matches. The CDR3 DNA reads TGCGCCAGCAGCTCTATAGGGGGCAGACTGAACACTGAAGCTTTCTTT. It specifies CASSSIGGRLNTEAFF.

This clonotype was found many times. V is TRBV20-1 and J is TRBJ2-3; D call uncertain. V lost 6 bases and J 1 base, leaving 8 bases between the germline ends. The CDR3 has 12 amino acids. Germline lookup yields CDR1 DFQATT and CDR2 SNEGSKA (reference sequence). CDR3 in amino acids: CSAASGTDTQYF. Here the CDR3 DNA reads TGCAGTGCGGCCTCAGGCACAGATACGCAGTATTTT.